Included here is one T cell receptor (beta chain) sequence, with context. This record belongs to a study of Ad26.COV2.S vaccination and SARS-CoV-2 variants. Looked up from germline, CDR1 is GTSNPN and CDR2 is SVGIG (reference sequence). The CDR3 length is 14 residues. V was cut by 5 bases and J by 3 bases, with 16 bases left in between. The table came from immunoSEQ multiplex PCR; TCRdb's copy has only in-frame clones and leaves some out. The sample has some 480,000 clones, roughly nine tenths seen once. Treatment given: around 19 received Ad26.COV2.S at low or high dose, single or two shots; several received placebo; per-sample allocation not given. Samples came from day 63 after the first vaccine or placebo injection.

The J gene is TRBJ1-2, the V gene TRBV30; D possibly corresponds to TRBD1 (6 bases). This sequence originates from a person between 18 and 65 years old who received the Ad26.COV2.S COVID-19 vaccine or a placebo. The input for sequencing was peripheral blood, taken in a trial of Ad26.COV2.S vaccine versus placebo. The CDR3: CAWRLKGGDYGYTF. The CDR3 nucleotides read TGTGCCTGGCGCTTAAAAGGGGGGGACTATGGCTACACCTTC.